This T cell receptor (beta chain) was captured in a study of prognosis after radiotherapy for stage I lung cancer. Two-round multiplex PCR amplified TCR beta CDR3 from genomic DNA. Each TRBV and TRBJ gene had its own primer in the first PCR round. Via MiXCR, TCRdb re-called the multiplex PCR reads, giving one row per CDR3 protein. The repertoire has about 14,000 distinct CDR3 sequences, 55% to 65% of them found once; the top ten carry approximately 25%. Looked up from germline, CDR1 is SGHAT and CDR2 is FQNNGV. The CDR3 extends over 15 amino acids. J gave up 2 bases and V 8 bases, and 3 bases lay outside the gene matches. A single count supports this clonotype. Its antigen is still unknown. Whole-study results and caveats: Median unique TCR clone counts of roughly 10,000 versus 7,000 showed a fall after stereotactic body radiation therapy. Diminished Shannon entropy following stereotactic body radiation therapy characterized patients who developed distant metastases.

This material consisted of PBMCs, taken before or after stereotactic body radiation therapy (not recorded which). J is TRBJ2-3 and V is TRBV11-2; 14 nucleotides match TRBD2. This TCR was sampled from a donor aged 50 or older with non-small cell lung cancer. The CDR3 DNA is TGTGCCAGCTGGGGACTAGCGGGAGTCACAGATACGCAGTATTTT. Its protein is CASWGLAGVTDTQYF.